Described below is a single T cell receptor beta chain sequence and its context. Its antigen is currently unknown. Specified treatment: oral pan-JAK inhibitor, 5-10 mg twice daily. RNA extraction and reverse transcription yielded cDNA as sequencing template. Profiling relied on immunoSEQ multiplex PCR, and the TCRdb table lists in-frame clones only, not all of them. The repertoire holds 90,000 to 150,000 clones, with 53% as singletons. The data are from a study of CD8+ T cells in alopecia areata. Study-wide results and limits: Scalp clonality dropped significantly under tofacitinib, as did expanded CD8+ top-100 clones.

This CDR3 is 17 amino acids long. The V gene's germline CDR1 is SQVTM and CDR2 ANQGSEA. The ends were cut back, 2 bases at V and 4 bases at J, with 23 bases in the middle. The J gene is TRBJ1-2, the V gene TRBV29-1, with D maybe TRBD1 (6 bases). This sequence originates from a human donor with alopecia areata. The sample in question was CD4+ T cells sorted from blood, obtained at week 4, from a patient treated with tofacitinib. The CDR3 DNA sequence: TGCAGCGTTGAACCCGCGGGGTTAGGACAGTCCTCCTATGGCTACACCTTC. Translating gives CSVEPAGLGQSSYGYTF.